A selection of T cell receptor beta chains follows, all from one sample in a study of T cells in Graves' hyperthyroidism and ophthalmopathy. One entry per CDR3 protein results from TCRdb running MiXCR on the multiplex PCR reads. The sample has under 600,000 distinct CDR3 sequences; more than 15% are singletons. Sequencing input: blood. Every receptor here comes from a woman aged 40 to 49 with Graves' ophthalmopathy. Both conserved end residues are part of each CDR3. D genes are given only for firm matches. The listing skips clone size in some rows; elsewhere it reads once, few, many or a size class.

CASRSWTSGSYEQYF	TGTGCCAGCAGGTCGTGGACTAGCGGGAGCTACGAGCAGTACTTC	15	TRBV6-1	many	TRBJ2-7	TRBD2
CASSLIPTHYEQYF	TGTGCCAGCAGTTTAATTCCTACACACTACGAGCAGTACTTC	14	TRBV28	few	TRBJ2-7	.
CASSYSQDTDTQYF	TGTGCCAGCAGTTACTCACAAGACACAGATACGCAGTATTTT	14	TRBV6-6	.	TRBJ2-3	.
CASTRTGTSGANVLTF	TGTGCCAGCACTAGGACAGGGACCTCTGGGGCCAACGTCCTGACTTTC	16	TRBV7-9	.	TRBJ2-6	TRBD1
CASSFSSLETQYF	TGTGCCAGCAGTTTTTCCAGCCTAGAGACCCAGTACTTC	13	TRBV28	many	TRBJ2-5	.
CASRRGEADTQYF	TGTGCCAGCAGGAGGGGAGAAGCAGATACGCAGTATTTT	13	TRBV7-9	many	TRBJ2-3	.
CASSLRSRAEQYF	TGCGCCAGCAGCTTGCGATCCCGGGCCGAGCAGTACTTC	13	TRBV5-1	many	TRBJ2-7	.
CASSPHGTSGHNEQYF	TGTGCCAGCAGCCCCCACGGGACTAGCGGACACAATGAGCAGTACTTC	16	TRBV9	.	TRBJ2-7	TRBD2
CASSLEASGVQETQYF	TGTGCCAGCAGCCTGGAGGCTAGCGGGGTTCAAGAGACCCAGTACTTC	16	TRBV5-4	once	TRBJ2-5	TRBD2
CATQRGDGGHNSPLHF	TGTGCCACCCAGCGGGGAGACGGGGGACATAATTCACCCCTCCACTTT	16	TRBV6-1	many	TRBJ1-6	.
CSARERGTVHQPQHF	TGCAGTGCTAGAGAGAGAGGGACGGTGCATCAGCCCCAGCATTTT	15	TRBV20-1	few	TRBJ1-5	.
CAWSVSSGGRNTQYF	TGTGCCTGGAGTGTATCTAGCGGGGGTCGTAATACGCAGTATTTT	15	TRBV30	.	TRBJ2-3	TRBD2
CASSLERTSGGELFF	TGTGCCAGCAGCCTTGAGCGGACCAGCGGCGGGGAGCTGTTTTTT	15	TRBV11-2	.	TRBJ2-2	.
CASSDALNIQYF	TGTGCCAGCAGCGACGCCTTAAACATTCAGTACTTC	12	TRBV28	many	TRBJ2-4	.
CASSQPSGPFFGYTF	TGTGCCAGCAGTCAACCATCGGGACCCTTCTTCGGCTACACCTTC	15	TRBV12-3/TRBV12-4	many	TRBJ1-2	.
CASSLWKDRGSRTDTQYF	TGTGCCAGCAGCTTGTGGAAGGACAGGGGTTCCCGCACAGATACGCAGTATTTT	18	TRBV5-6	many	TRBJ2-3	TRBD1
CATSAAAVGGQGAQYF	TGTGCCACCAGTGCCGCTGCCGTTGGGGGCCAGGGAGCCCAGTACTTC	16	TRBV24-1	few	TRBJ2-5	.
CSARDRVTGELFF	TGCAGTGCTAGAGATCGTGTCACCGGGGAGCTGTTTTTT	13	TRBV20-1	.	TRBJ2-2	.
CASSYHRDQGYGYTF	TGTGCCAGCAGTTACCACAGGGATCAGGGATATGGCTACACCTTC	15	TRBV2	few	TRBJ1-2	.
CASTAGGQPQHF	TGTGCCAGCACCGCGGGGGGGCAGCCCCAGCATTTT	12	TRBV6-1	few	TRBJ1-5	.
CATSSGGTETQYF	TGTGCCACCTCTAGCGGGGGGACGGAGACCCAGTACTTC	13	TRBV6-1	few	TRBJ2-5	TRBD2
CASSIGPSQPQHF	TGTGCCAGCAGCATTGGTCCGTCTCAGCCCCAGCATTTT	13	TRBV11-2	.	TRBJ1-5	.
CASSLEVGGQPQHF	TGTGCCAGCAGTTTAGAGGTGGGTGGGCAGCCCCAGCATTTT	14	TRBV27	.	TRBJ1-5	.
CASSDGTGVEKLFF	TGTGCCAGTAGTGACGGGACAGGGGTCGAAAAACTGTTTTTT	14	TRBV19	.	TRBJ1-4	TRBD1
CATSDVGTSGSGGSGANVLTF	TGTGCCACCAGTGACGTCGGGACTAGCGGGAGTGGGGGCTCTGGGGCCAACGTCCTGACTTTC	21	TRBV24-1	few	TRBJ2-6	TRBD2
CASSMTGANVLTF	TGTGCCAGCAGCATGACTGGGGCCAACGTCCTGACTTTC	13	TRBV11-2	.	TRBJ2-6	.
CSAQGVNTGELFF	TGCAGCGCCCAGGGGGTGAACACCGGGGAGCTGTTTTTT	13	TRBV29-1	few	TRBJ2-2	TRBD1
CASSATGGEGSEAFF	TGTGCCAGCAGCGCTACAGGGGGCGAGGGATCTGAAGCTTTCTTT	15	TRBV9	.	TRBJ1-1	TRBD1
CSAAPSGSSYEQYF	TGCAGTGCCGCGCCTAGCGGGAGCTCATACGAGCAGTACTTC	14	TRBV20-1	.	TRBJ2-7	TRBD2
CASSLIGNYLQETQYF	TGTGCCAGCAGCTTAATTGGTAACTACCTTCAAGAGACCCAGTACTTC	16	TRBV11-2	many	TRBJ2-5	.
CSAVGAPQETQYF	TGCAGTGCGGTGGGGGCCCCTCAAGAGACCCAGTACTTC	13	TRBV20-1	many	TRBJ2-5	.
CASSPWSEVNTEAFF	TGTGCCAGCTCACCTTGGAGCGAGGTGAACACTGAAGCTTTCTTT	15	TRBV18	.	TRBJ1-1	.
CASSRPNSNTIYF	TGTGCCAGCAGTCGACCCAACTCCAACACCATATATTTT	13	TRBV6-1	few	TRBJ1-3	.
CASSFFVGTGGDEQFF	TGTGCCAGCAGTTTTTTCGTCGGGACAGGGGGCGATGAGCAGTTCTTC	16	TRBV6-2/TRBV6-3	medium-sized	TRBJ2-1	TRBD1
CSAPTRLAGLYQETQYF	TGCAGTGCCCCAACCCGGCTAGCGGGGCTGTACCAAGAGACCCAGTACTTC	17	TRBV20-1	.	TRBJ2-5	TRBD2
CASSQGGLLAFF	TGTGCCAGCAGCCAAGGGGGACTTCTAGCTTTCTTT	12	TRBV3-1	many	TRBJ1-1	.
CSVPSGLADHNEQFF	TGCAGCGTGCCCTCGGGACTAGCCGATCACAATGAGCAGTTCTTC	15	TRBV29-1	few	TRBJ2-1	TRBD2
CSASETGFKADTQYF	TGCAGTGCTAGCGAGACGGGGTTTAAGGCAGATACGCAGTATTTT	15	TRBV20-1	.	TRBJ2-3	.
CASSWTTGELFF	TGCGCCAGCAGCTGGACCACCGGGGAGCTGTTTTTT	12	TRBV5-1	.	TRBJ2-2	.
CSARPRTGGGYEQYF	TGCAGTGCTAGACCCCGGACAGGGGGCGGTTACGAGCAGTACTTC	15	TRBV20-1	many	TRBJ2-7	TRBD1
CASSPQGYSNQPQHF	TGTGCCAGCAGTCCACAGGGTTATAGCAATCAGCCCCAGCATTTT	15	TRBV28	many	TRBJ1-5	.
CASSSTPTIGNEQFF	TGTGCCAGCAGCTCAACCCCTACTATAGGCAATGAGCAGTTCTTC	15	TRBV7-8	many	TRBJ2-1	.
CASSQETGPWAPQHF	TGCGCCAGCAGCCAAGAAACGGGGCCTTGGGCGCCCCAGCATTTT	15	TRBV4-1	few	TRBJ1-5	.
CSANKVVEQYF	TGCAGTGCGAACAAGGTGGTCGAGCAGTACTTC	11	TRBV20-1	many	TRBJ2-7	.
CASSAGTAETQYF	TGTGCCAGCAGCGCCGGGACAGCCGAGACCCAGTACTTC	13	TRBV7-9	once	TRBJ2-5	TRBD1
CASSDLMYHSPLHF	TGTGCCAGCAGCGACCTCATGTACCATTCACCCCTCCACTTT	14	TRBV27	few	TRBJ1-6	.
CASSYSDTFSGNTIYF	TGTGCCAGCAGTTACTCGGACACATTCTCTGGAAACACCATATATTTT	16	TRBV6-6	many	TRBJ1-3	.
CASSYGRAGYEQYF	TGTGCCAGCAGTTACGGGAGGGCCGGGTACGAGCAGTACTTC	14	TRBV6-5	many	TRBJ2-7	TRBD2
CASSTVNTGELFF	TGTGCCAGCAGCACAGTCAACACCGGGGAGCTGTTTTTT	13	TRBV7-3	many	TRBJ2-2	.
CASSEPRTMTDTQYF	TGTGCCAGCAGTGAACCTCGGACTATGACAGATACGCAGTATTTT	15	TRBV6-1	.	TRBJ2-3	.
CSVPARLQKNIQYF	TGCAGTGTCCCGGCCCGGCTACAAAAAAACATTCAGTACTTC	14	TRBV20-1	.	TRBJ2-4	.
CSIPGGDYNEQFF	TGCAGCATTCCGGGAGGAGACTACAATGAGCAGTTCTTC	13	TRBV29-1	many	TRBJ2-1	TRBD2